Below, 7 T cell receptor beta chains from the same sample are listed, as sequenced in a study of regulatory T cells in long-lasting Graves disease. Time point of the sample: newly diagnosed GD, antithyroid drugs for less than 3 months. PBMC-extracted RNA yielded the TCR library. Construction of the TCR beta libraries employed iRepertoire HTBI primers in conjunction with Arm-PCR of CDR3 regions. TCRdb reanalysed the multiplex PCR reads using MiXCR and keeps one entry per CDR3 protein. The data contain fewer than 650,000 distinct CDR3 sequences, roughly 16% of them seen just once; the ten biggest clones take up under 20%. These sequences were also reported in another study, on T cells in Graves' hyperthyroidism and ophthalmopathy.

The source was peripheral blood mononuclear cells (PBMCs), collected at new diagnosis, from a patient treated with antithyroid drugs. The receptors derive from a woman aged 25 to 45 with Graves disease.

The CDR3, as DNA: TGTGCCAGTAGTCCCCGGGGGGACCAAGAGACCCAGTACTTC. Translation: CASSPRGDQETQYF. This sequence joins TRBV19 and TRBJ2-5; TRBD2 agrees at 7 bases. The CDR3 sequence is 14 residues long. Losses at the gene ends were 5 bases for V and 0 bases for J; bases not matched to a gene: 3. Germline CDR1 reads LNHDA; CDR2 reads SQIVND (reference sequence).

V gene TRBV24-1 combines with J gene TRBJ2-1; TRBD1 aligns across 7 bases. V trimming: 1 base; J trimming: 8 bases; junction bases outside the gene matches: 7. Germline lookup yields CDR1 KGHDR and CDR2 SFDVKD. The CDR3 is 15 residues long. Written as DNA, the CDR3 is TGTGCCACCAGTGATTTCCGCGACAGGGTAGATGAGCAGTTCTTC. Encoded protein: CATSDFRDRVDEQFF.

This chain joins TRBV28 and TRBJ1-2; D is perhaps TRBD1 (5 bases). V gave up 6 bases and J gave up 5 bases, with 16 bases separating them. The CDR3 spans 14 residues. Germline V gene data show CDR1 as MDHEN and CDR2 as SYDVKM. CDR3 region: CASRGDAGLYGYTF. The CDR3 DNA is TGTGCCAGCAGGGGAGATGCGGGGCTTTATGGCTACACCTTC.

This clonotype was observed many times. V and J are TRBV28 and TRBJ1-5; a weak D match, TRBD1 (5 bases). The ends were cut back, 5 bases at V and 6 bases at J, with 17 bases in the middle. The CDR3 is 15 residues long. Germline values: CDR1 MDHEN, CDR2 SYDVKM. Here the CDR3 DNA reads TGTGCCAGCAGTCTCGGGGCGGGTTTTACTCAGCCCCAGCATTTT. This encodes CASSLGAGFTQPQHF.

V and J are TRBV6-9 and TRBJ1-1; D unresolved. The ends were cut back, 3 bases at V and 11 bases at J, with 13 bases in the middle. The CDR3 is made up of 12 amino acids. Germline CDR1 MNHGY, CDR2 SVAAGI. DNA of the CDR3: TGTGCCAGCAGTTACTCATACGAGGCGGCTTTCTTT. It specifies CASSYSYEAAFF.

The chain joins TRBV30 to TRBJ2-2; perhaps TRBD1 as D (5 bases). The germline gives CDR1 GTSNPN, CDR2 SVGIG (reference sequence). V shed 1 base and J shed 4 bases, with 10 bases lying between them. There are 14 residues in the CDR3. Here the CDR3 reads CAWSDYRSTGELFF. The CDR3 bases are TGTGCCTGGAGTGATTACAGGAGCACCGGGGAGCTGTTTTTT.

The chain is built from TRBV28 and TRBJ2-4; 7 positions match TRBD1. The germline V gene has CDR1 MDHEN and CDR2 SYDVKM. The CDR3 runs to 17 residues. V dropped 4 bases and J dropped 6; count of bases not matched to a gene: 15. DNA of the CDR3: TGTGCCAGCAGTTCAGAGCCGACAGGGCCCTACGGAAACATTCAGTACTTC. Its translation: CASSSEPTGPYGNIQYF.